This TCR beta chain derives from a study of blood T cell repertoires in COVID-19. Study details: Nucleic acid was either cDNA or gDNA, and it came from T cells, B-cell-depleted T cells, or PBMCs.

Germline V gives CDR1 LGHDT, CDR2 YNNKEL (reference sequence). There are 14 residues in the CDR3. V was trimmed by 1 base and J by 5 bases, leaving 11 bases between them. TCRdb's copy holds only in-frame clones and misses some; the assay was immunoSEQ multiplex PCR. The sample contains 130,000 or so clones, under 85% of which appear only once. The chain recombines TRBV3-1 (or the pseudogene TRBV3-2) with TRBJ1-1; D uncertain. Sequencing used peripheral blood. This TCR derives from a woman aged 55-70 years with acute or convalescent COVID-19. The CDR3 nucleotides are TGTGCCAGCAGCCAAGTAGGGAGGAGAACTGAAGCTTTCTTT. Protein product: CASSQVGRRTEAFF.